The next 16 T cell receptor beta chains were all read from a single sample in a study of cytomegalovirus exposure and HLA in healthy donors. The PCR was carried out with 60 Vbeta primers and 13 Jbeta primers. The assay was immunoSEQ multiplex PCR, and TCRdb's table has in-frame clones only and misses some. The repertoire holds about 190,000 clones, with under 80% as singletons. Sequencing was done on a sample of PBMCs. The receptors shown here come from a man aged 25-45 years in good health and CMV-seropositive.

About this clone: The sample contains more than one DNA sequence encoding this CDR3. CDR3 amino acids: CASSVLAGVQETQYF. DNA of the CDR3: TGTGCCAGCAGCGTTCTAGCGGGGGTACAAGAGACCCAGTACTTC. V gene TRBV9 combines with J gene TRBJ2-5, with 10 bases that match TRBD2. The trim removed 2 bases at V and 2 bases at J, leaving 3 bases unmatched. The CDR3 is 15 amino acids. The germline gives CDR1 SGDLS, CDR2 YYNGEE.

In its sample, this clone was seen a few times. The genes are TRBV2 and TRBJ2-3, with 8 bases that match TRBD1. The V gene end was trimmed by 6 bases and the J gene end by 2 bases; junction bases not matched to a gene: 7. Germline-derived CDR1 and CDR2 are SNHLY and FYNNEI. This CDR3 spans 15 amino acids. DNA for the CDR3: TGTGCCAGCAGCCCTACAGGGGGTTTCACAGATACGCAGTATTTT. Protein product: CASSPTGGFTDTQYF.

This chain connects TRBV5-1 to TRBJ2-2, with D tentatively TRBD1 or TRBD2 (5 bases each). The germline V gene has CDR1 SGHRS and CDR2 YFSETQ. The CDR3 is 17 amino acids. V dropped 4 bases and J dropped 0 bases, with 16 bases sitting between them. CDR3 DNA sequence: TGCGCCAGCAGCCTGGACATTGGGAGCGCGAACACCGGGGAGCTGTTTTTT. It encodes CASSLDIGSANTGELFF.

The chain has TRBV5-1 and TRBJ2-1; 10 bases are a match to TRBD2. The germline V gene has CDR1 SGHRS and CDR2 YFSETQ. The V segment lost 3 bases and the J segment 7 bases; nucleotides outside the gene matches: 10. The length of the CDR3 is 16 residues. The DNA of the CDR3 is TGCGCCAGCAGCTCAGGGGGTAGCGGGGGGTTTAATGAGCAGTTCTTC. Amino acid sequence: CASSSGGSGGFNEQFF.

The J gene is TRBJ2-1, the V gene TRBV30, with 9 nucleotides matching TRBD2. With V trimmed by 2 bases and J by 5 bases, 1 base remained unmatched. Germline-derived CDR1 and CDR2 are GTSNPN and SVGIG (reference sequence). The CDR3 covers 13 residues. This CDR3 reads CAWSRGGDNEQFF. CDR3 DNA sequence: TGTGCCTGGAGTCGCGGGGGGGACAATGAGCAGTTCTTC.

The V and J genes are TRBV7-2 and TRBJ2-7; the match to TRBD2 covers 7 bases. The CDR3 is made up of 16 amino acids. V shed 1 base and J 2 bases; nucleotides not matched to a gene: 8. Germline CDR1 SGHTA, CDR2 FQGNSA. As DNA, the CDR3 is TGTGCCAGCAGCTTAGAAGGGCGGGGGTTGGCCTACGAGCAGTACTTC. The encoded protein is CASSLEGRGLAYEQYF.

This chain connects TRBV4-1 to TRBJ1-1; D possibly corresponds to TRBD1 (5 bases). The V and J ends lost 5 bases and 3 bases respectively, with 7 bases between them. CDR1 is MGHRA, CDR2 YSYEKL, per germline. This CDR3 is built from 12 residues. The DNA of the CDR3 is TGCGCCAGCAGCAGGGGATACACTGAAGCTTTCTTT. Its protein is CASSRGYTEAFF.

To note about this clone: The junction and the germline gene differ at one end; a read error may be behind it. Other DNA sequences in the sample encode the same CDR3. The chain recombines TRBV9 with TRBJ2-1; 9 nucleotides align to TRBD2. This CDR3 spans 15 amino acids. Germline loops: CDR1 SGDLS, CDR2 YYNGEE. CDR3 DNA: TGCGCCAGCAGCGTAGGTTCTAGCGGGATCAATGAGCAGTTCTTC. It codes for CASSVGSSGINEQFF. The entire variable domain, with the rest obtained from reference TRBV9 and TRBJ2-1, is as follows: DSGVTQTPKHLITATGQRVTLRCSPRSGDLSVYWYQQSLDQGLQFLIQYYNGEERAKGNILERFSAQQFPDLHSELNLSSLELGDSALYFCASSVGSSGINEQFFGPGTRLTVL.

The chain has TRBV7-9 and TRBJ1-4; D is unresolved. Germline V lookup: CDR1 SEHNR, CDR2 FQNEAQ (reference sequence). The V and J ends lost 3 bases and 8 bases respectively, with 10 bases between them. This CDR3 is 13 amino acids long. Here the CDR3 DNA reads TGTGCCAGCAGCTTGTGGGAGCGGGAAAAACTGTTTTTT. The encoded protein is CASSLWEREKLFF.

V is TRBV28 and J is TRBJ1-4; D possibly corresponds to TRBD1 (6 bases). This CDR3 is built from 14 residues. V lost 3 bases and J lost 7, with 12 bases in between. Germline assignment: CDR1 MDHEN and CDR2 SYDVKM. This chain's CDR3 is CASSFRGASEKLFF. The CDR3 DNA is TGTGCCAGCAGTTTTCGGGGGGCAAGTGAAAAACTGTTTTTT. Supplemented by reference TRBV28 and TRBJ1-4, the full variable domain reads DVKVTQSSRYLVKRTGEKVFLECVQDMDHENMFWYRQDPGLGLRLIYFSYDVKMKEKGDIPEGYSVSREKKERFSLILESASTNQTSMYLCASSFRGASEKLFFGSGTQLSVL.

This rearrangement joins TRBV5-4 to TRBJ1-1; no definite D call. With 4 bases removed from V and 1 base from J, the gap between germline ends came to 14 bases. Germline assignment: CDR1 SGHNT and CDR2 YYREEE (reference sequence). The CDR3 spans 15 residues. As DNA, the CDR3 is TGTGCCAGCAGCGGTGAGTCCGTCGGGAACACTGAAGCTTTCTTT. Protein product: CASSGESVGNTEAFF. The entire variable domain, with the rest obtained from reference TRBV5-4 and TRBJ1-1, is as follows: ETGVTQSPTHLIKTRGQQVTLRCSSQSGHNTVSWYQQALGQGPQFIFQYYREEENGRGNFPPRFSGLQFPNYSSELNVNALELDDSALYLCASSGESVGNTEAFFGQGTRLTVV.

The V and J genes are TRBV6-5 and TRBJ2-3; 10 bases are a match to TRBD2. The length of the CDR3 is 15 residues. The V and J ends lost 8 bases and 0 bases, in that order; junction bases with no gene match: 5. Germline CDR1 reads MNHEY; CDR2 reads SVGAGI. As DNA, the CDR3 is TGTGCCAGCTGCATGACTAGCGGGAGCACAGATACGCAGTATTTT. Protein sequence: CASCMTSGSTDTQYF.

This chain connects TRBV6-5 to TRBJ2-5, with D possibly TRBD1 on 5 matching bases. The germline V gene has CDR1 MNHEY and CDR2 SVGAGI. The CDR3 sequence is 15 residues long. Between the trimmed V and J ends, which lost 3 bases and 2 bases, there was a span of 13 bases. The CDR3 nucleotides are TGTGCCAGCAGTTATGGCAGGGTGGGGCAAGAGACCCAGTACTTC. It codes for CASSYGRVGQETQYF.

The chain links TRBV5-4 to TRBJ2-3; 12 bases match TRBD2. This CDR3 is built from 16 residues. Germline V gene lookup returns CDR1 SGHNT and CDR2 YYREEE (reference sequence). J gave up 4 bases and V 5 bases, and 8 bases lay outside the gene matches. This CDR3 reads CASSPSGGEGADTQYF. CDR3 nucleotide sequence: TGTGCCAGCAGTCCTAGCGGGGGGGAAGGAGCAGATACGCAGTATTTT.

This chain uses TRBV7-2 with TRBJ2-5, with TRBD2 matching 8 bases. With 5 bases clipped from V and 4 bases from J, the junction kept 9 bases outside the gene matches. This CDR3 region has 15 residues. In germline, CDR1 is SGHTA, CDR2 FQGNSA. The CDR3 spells CASSPVSTSAETQYF. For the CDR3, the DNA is TGTGCCAGCAGCCCCGTCTCGACTAGCGCAGAGACCCAGTACTTC.

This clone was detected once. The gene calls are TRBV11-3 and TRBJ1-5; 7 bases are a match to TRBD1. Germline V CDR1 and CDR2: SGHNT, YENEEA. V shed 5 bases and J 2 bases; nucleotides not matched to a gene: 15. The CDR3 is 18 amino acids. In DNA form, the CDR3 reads TGTGCCAGCAGCGAAAATAGAGAAGACACAGGGGGCAATCAGCCCCAGCATTTT. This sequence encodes CASSENREDTGGNQPQHF.